This T cell receptor beta chain emerged from a study of control samples from healthy donors and cancer patients. Some clones are missing from TCRdb's copy, which holds only in-frame ones; the method was immunoSEQ multiplex PCR. The sample records some 190,000 clones, roughly nine tenths being singletons. The origin of this receptor is a man aged 30 to 45 in good health. The sample comprised blood.

The CDR3: CASSLGTPPTYEQYF. The DNA of the CDR3 is TGTGCCAGCAGTTTGGGGACGCCTCCCACCTACGAGCAGTACTTC. The chain combines TRBV27 with TRBJ2-7; D possibly uses TRBD1 or TRBD2 (5 bases each). Germline CDR1 MNHEY, CDR2 SMNVEV (reference sequence). This CDR3 has 15 amino acids. Trimming took off 3 bases at V and 2 bases at J, with 14 bases between the two ends.